This TCR beta chain was identified in a study of control samples from healthy donors and cancer patients. Produced via immunoSEQ multiplex PCR; TCRdb's table is partial and in-frame only. The sample lists around 190,000 clones; 90% to 95% were seen once. This receptor was obtained from a man aged 25 to 40 in good health. The sample was blood.

CDR3 sequence: CASRLLGGSAYEQYF. The CDR3 DNA follows: TGCGCCAGCAGGCTGTTGGGCGGGAGCGCGTACGAGCAGTACTTC. The chain uses TRBV5-1 and TRBJ2-7, with TRBD2 matching 7 bases. V gave up 5 bases and J gave up 4 bases; unmatched junction bases: 12. This CDR3 has 15 amino acids. CDR1 is SGHRS and CDR2 is YFSETQ in the germline V gene.